What follows are 16 T cell receptor beta chains derived from one specimen sequenced in a study of T-cell memory formation after mild COVID-19. TCRdb reprocessed the 5' RACE reads with MiXCR, giving one entry per CDR3 protein. This sample has around 500,000 distinct CDR3 sequences, with 15% to 20% found just once. The sample consisted of PBMCs or a T cell subset sorted from them (not recorded which). The origin of the receptors is an adult woman who had mild COVID-19 (a few samples of this study predate the infection). Cell type and time point are not known.

V usage is TRBV30 and J usage is TRBJ2-2; D uncertain. This CDR3 has 11 residues. Germline values: CDR1 GTSNPN, CDR2 SVGIG (reference sequence). Trimming pared 6 bases from V and 5 bases from J, leaving 7 bases between. The DNA of the CDR3 is TGTGCCTGCCCCCGAACCGGGGAGCTGTTTTTT. It codes for CACPRTGELFF.

This clonotype has ten or more counts. The J gene is TRBJ2-1, the V gene TRBV7-2; tentative D call: TRBD1 (6 bases). This CDR3 is 15 amino acids long. Germline assignment: CDR1 SGHTA and CDR2 FQGNSA. V lost 5 bases, J lost 0 bases, and 11 bases lay in between. This CDR3 reads CASSATGISYNEQFF. In DNA form, the CDR3 reads TGTGCCAGCAGCGCAACAGGGATCTCCTACAATGAGCAGTTCTTC.

This clonotype has only a few counts. This sequence joins TRBV12-3 or TRBV12-4 and TRBJ2-3, with TRBD2 identical over 14 bases. V shed 0 bases and J 5 bases; nucleotides not matched to a gene: 4. The CDR3 totals 17 residues. This CDR3 is CASSLARGLAGEDTQYF. DNA for the CDR3: TGTGCCAGCAGTTTAGCGAGGGGACTAGCGGGAGAAGATACGCAGTATTTT.

The CDR3 DNA reads TGTGCCAGCAGTTACGGGGGCGGGGGGGGCACAGATACGCAGTATTTT. This encodes CASSYGGGGGTDTQYF. The chain uses TRBV6-5 and TRBJ2-3; 9 bases map to TRBD2. The V gene end was trimmed by 2 bases and the J gene end by 1 base; junction bases not matched to a gene: 4. The germline CDR1 and CDR2 sequences are MNHEY and SVGAGI. The CDR3 runs to 16 residues.

This clonotype was seen at least ten times. The chain links TRBV5-1 to TRBJ2-7; 7 nucleotides match TRBD1. CDR1 is SGHRS, CDR2 YFSETQ, per germline. V lost 3 bases to trimming and J lost 2 bases; unmatched junction nucleotides: 2. This CDR3 has 13 residues. In DNA form, the CDR3 reads TGCGCCAGCAGCTCAGACAGGGCCTACGAGCAGTACTTC. Its translation: CASSSDRAYEQYF.

The genes are TRBV6-5 and TRBJ2-1, with a tentative D call TRBD2 (7 bases). Germline V CDR1 and CDR2: MNHEY, SVGAGI. Trimming stripped 5 bases from V and 0 bases from J, with 11 bases between. The CDR3 extends over 15 amino acids. Written as DNA, the CDR3 is TGTGCCAGCAGTAAGGGGGGGGCCTCCTACAATGAGCAGTTCTTC. It codes for CASSKGGASYNEQFF.

The rearrangement joins TRBV11-1 to TRBJ2-3; D not certain. V lost 6 bases to trimming and J lost 4 bases, with 11 bases between them. This CDR3 comprises 13 residues. Germline-derived CDR1 and CDR2 are SGHAT and FQDESV (reference sequence). CDR3 sequence reads: CASRPRGPDTQYF. The DNA of the CDR3 is TGTGCCAGCAGGCCTCGTGGGCCAGATACGCAGTATTTT. Looking up the rest from reference TRBV11-1 and TRBJ2-3 gives the full variable domain: EAEVAQSPRYKITEKSQAVAFWCDPISGHATLYWYRQILGQGPELLVQFQDESVVDDSQLPKDRFSAERLKGVDSTLKIQPAELGDSAMYLCASRPRGPDTQYFGPGTRLTVL.

This clonotype came up a few times. The chain links TRBV4-1 to TRBJ2-5; D ambiguous. The CDR3 runs to 15 residues. Trimming took off 0 bases at V and 1 base at J, with 9 bases between the two ends. Germline loops: CDR1 MGHRA, CDR2 YSYEKL. The CDR3 loop reads CASSQDGAFQETQYF. CDR3 DNA: TGCGCCAGCAGCCAAGATGGAGCATTCCAAGAGACCCAGTACTTC.

The chain recombines TRBV6-6 with TRBJ2-1; TRBD1 or TRBD2 may be the D gene (7 bases each). This CDR3 comprises 13 residues. V gave up 6 bases and J gave up 8 bases, with 14 bases separating them. The V gene's germline CDR1 is MNHNY and CDR2 SVGAGI (reference sequence). This chain's CDR3 is CASRDPGGDEQFF. The CDR3 region has the DNA TGTGCCAGCAGGGACCCAGGGGGGGATGAGCAGTTCTTC.

The chain joins TRBV18 to TRBJ2-5; tentatively, D is TRBD1 or TRBD2 (6 bases each). CDR3 length: 16 amino acids. Trimming took off 3 bases at V and 2 bases at J, with 16 bases between the two ends. Germline V CDR1 and CDR2: KGHSH, LQKENI. The CDR3 nucleotides are TGTGCCAGCTCACCCTCGGGGGCGGCAATGCAAGAGACCCAGTACTTC. Its protein product is CASSPSGAAMQETQYF.

This chain uses TRBV19 with TRBJ2-4, with D unresolved. Germline-derived CDR1 and CDR2 are LNHDA and SQIVND (reference sequence). CDR3 length equals 15 residues. The V end was cut by 3 bases, the J end by 1 base, with 10 bases between. The CDR3 reads CASSILSLAKNIQYF. CDR3 in DNA: TGTGCCAGTAGTATTCTTTCCTTGGCCAAAAACATTCAGTACTTC.

This clonotype came up many times. V and J are TRBV7-2 and TRBJ1-5; 10 positions match TRBD1. V gave up 10 bases and J gave up 7 bases; unmatched junction bases: 7. The CDR3 covers 13 residues. CDR1 and CDR2 (germline): SGHTA, FQGNSA. The CDR3 DNA reads TGTGCCATCCAGGGACAGGGGACCCAGCCCCAGCATTTT. It encodes CAIQGQGTQPQHF.

This clonotype has more than one count but fewer than ten. The V and J genes are TRBV29-1 and TRBJ2-2; possible D gene TRBD1, 5 bases. Germline CDR1 is SQVTM and CDR2 is ANQGSEA. Between the trimmed V and J ends, which lost 4 bases and 0 bases, there was a span of 6 bases. CDR3 size: 13 residues. The CDR3 sequence is CSVGTPNTGELFF. In DNA form, the CDR3 reads TGCAGCGTTGGGACACCGAACACCGGGGAGCTGTTTTTT.

The rearrangement uses TRBV19 and TRBJ1-2; D unresolved. The CDR3 loop spans 12 amino acids. Looked up from germline, CDR1 is LNHDA and CDR2 is SQIVND (reference sequence). V lost 7 bases, J lost 6 bases, and 12 bases lay in between. CDR3 sequence reads: CASNAGGDGYTF. In DNA form, the CDR3 reads TGTGCCAGTAATGCGGGAGGCGATGGCTACACCTTC.

The chain employs TRBV2 and TRBJ1-3; the D is unclear. The germline V and J ends were trimmed by 2 bases and 1 base, with 6 bases remaining between them. Per germline, CDR1 SNHLY and CDR2 FYNNEI. This CDR3 region has 14 residues. CDR3 protein: CASSERGSGNTIYF. CDR3 nucleotide sequence: TGTGCCAGCAGTGAAAGAGGGTCTGGAAACACCATATATTTT.

This sequence joins TRBV20-1 and TRBJ1-4; no clear D gene. Per germline, CDR1 DFQATT and CDR2 SNEGSKA (reference sequence). This CDR3 spans 14 amino acids. V gave up 1 base and J gave up 7 bases, with 13 bases separating them. The CDR3 protein is CSARAGGAGEKLFF. The CDR3 DNA reads TGCAGTGCTAGAGCGGGAGGAGCGGGTGAAAAACTGTTTTTT.